These 11 T cell receptor beta chains share one sample of origin, sequenced in a study of T cells in Graves' hyperthyroidism and ophthalmopathy. There were TCR beta CDR3 regions amplified from RNA transcripts. First-round RT-PCR with HTBI primers amplified the TCR CDR3 region. TCRdb fed the multiplex PCR reads into MiXCR, producing one record per CDR3 protein. This table has hundreds of thousands of distinct CDR3 sequences, 12% to 15% appearing once. The specimen sequenced was blood. The source of these receptors is a woman under 30 with Graves' hyperthyroidism.

This clonotype has a handful of counts. The rearrangement uses TRBV6-1 and TRBJ1-2; D is possibly TRBD1 (5 bases). This CDR3 region has 14 residues. The germline V gene encodes CDR1 MNHNS and CDR2 SASEGT. Trimming left V 5 bases short and J 8 bases short, with 18 bases between. CDR3 sequence reads: CASSSSRQPGGYTF. The CDR3 nucleotides are TGTGCCAGCAGTAGCTCCCGACAGCCGGGAGGCTACACCTTC.

This clonotype was seen at least ten times. J is TRBJ2-7 and V is TRBV6-2 or TRBV6-3; tentative D call: TRBD1 (6 bases). The length of the CDR3 is 18 residues. V was cut by 5 bases and J by 0 bases, with 23 bases left in between. CDR1 and CDR2 (germline): MNHEY, SVGEGT. The CDR3 DNA follows: TGTGCCAGCAGTGGGGTGGTTCGGACAGCTACTTTCTCCTACGAGCAGTACTTC. This sequence encodes CASSGVVRTATFSYEQYF.

This clonotype has a handful of counts. The J gene is TRBJ2-2, the V gene TRBV5-1, with TRBD1 identical over 12 bases. V was clipped by 5 bases and J by 4 bases; unmatched bases: 15. The CDR3 spans 19 residues. In germline, CDR1 is SGHRS, CDR2 YFSETQ. The CDR3 DNA is TGCGCCAGCAGTCGACCCTGGGACAGGGGGCGTTCAAGCACCGGGGAGCTGTTTTTT. Protein product: CASSRPWDRGRSSTGELFF.

This clonotype was seen a handful of times. This chain joins TRBV12-3 or TRBV12-4 and TRBJ2-1; 14 bases map to TRBD2. After removal of 1 base from V and 8 bases from J, the junction contained 4 bases not matched to a gene. The CDR3 length is 16 residues. The DNA of the CDR3 is TGTGCCAGCAGTTTAGGACTAGCGGGAGGGCGTGATGAGCAGTTCTTC. Translated: CASSLGLAGGRDEQFF.

This clonotype was recorded many times. V gene TRBV20-1 combines with J gene TRBJ2-5; 8 bases fit TRBD1. Looked up from germline, CDR1 is DFQATT and CDR2 is SNEGSKA (reference sequence). With 6 bases clipped from V and 2 bases from J, the junction kept 2 bases outside the gene matches. The CDR3 sequence is 12 residues long. The CDR3 loop reads CSAGTGQETQYF. The DNA for the CDR3 is TGCAGTGCCGGGACAGGTCAAGAGACCCAGTACTTC.

The V call is TRBV4-2, the J call TRBJ1-5; no firm D call. Germline values: CDR1 LGHNA, CDR2 YNFKEQ. This CDR3 is 14 amino acids long. V lost 1 base and J 4 bases, leaving 8 bases between the germline ends. This chain's CDR3 is CASSQVVGNQPQHF. CDR3 DNA: TGTGCCAGCAGCCAAGTTGTAGGGAATCAGCCCCAGCATTTT.

In its sample, this clonotype was seen a few times. V and J are TRBV20-1 and TRBJ1-4; no definite D call. The CDR3 consists of 14 residues. With 0 bases removed from V and 1 base from J, the gap between germline ends came to 6 bases. Germline loops: CDR1 DFQATT, CDR2 SNEGSKA (reference sequence). CDR3 sequence: CSARELGTNEKLFF. The CDR3 DNA reads TGCAGTGCTAGAGAACTAGGAACTAATGAAAAACTGTTTTTT.

This chain joins TRBV28 and TRBJ2-1, with TRBD2 matching 11 bases. V gave up 2 bases and J gave up 6 bases; unmatched junction bases: 6. The CDR3 covers 16 residues. CDR1 and CDR2 (germline): MDHEN, SYDVKM. CDR3 residues: CASSLPLAGVGNEQFF. The CDR3 DNA follows: TGTGCCAGCAGTTTACCACTAGCGGGAGTCGGCAATGAGCAGTTCTTC.

A few counts support this clonotype. This rearrangement joins TRBV24-1 to TRBJ1-4, with 7 nucleotides matching TRBD1. There are 15 residues in the CDR3. From germline, CDR1 is KGHDR and CDR2 SFDVKD. The ends lost 4 bases at V and 7 bases at J; junction bases unmatched: 8. The CDR3 coding sequence is TGTGCCACCAGTGAATCGACAGGGTTTCCTGAAAAACTGTTTTTT. Amino acids: CATSESTGFPEKLFF.

The genes are TRBV6-2 or TRBV6-3 and TRBJ2-3, with 8 bases fitting TRBD1. Per the germline V gene, CDR1 is MNHEY and CDR2 is SVGEGT. Trimming cost V 11 bases and J 1 base; bases outside gene matches: 5. The CDR3 spans 13 residues. The CDR3 spells CAGTGGGTDTQYF. CDR3 in DNA: TGTGCCGGGACAGGCGGAGGCACAGATACGCAGTATTTT.

This clonotype was counted between two and nine times. Here the CDR3 omits its conserved ending phenylalanine or tryptophan, so a read error is the likely source. The chain is built from TRBV11-2 and TRBJ1-6; TRBD1 is a possible D gene (6 bases). Deletions cut 5 bases from V and 6 bases from J, with 14 bases between. Germline assignment: CDR1 SGHAT and CDR2 FQNNGV. The CDR3 runs 15 residues. The CDR3 protein is CASSRQAYFNSPLHL. CDR3 nucleotide sequence: TGTGCCAGCAGCCGACAGGCCTACTTTAATTCACCCCTCCACCTT.